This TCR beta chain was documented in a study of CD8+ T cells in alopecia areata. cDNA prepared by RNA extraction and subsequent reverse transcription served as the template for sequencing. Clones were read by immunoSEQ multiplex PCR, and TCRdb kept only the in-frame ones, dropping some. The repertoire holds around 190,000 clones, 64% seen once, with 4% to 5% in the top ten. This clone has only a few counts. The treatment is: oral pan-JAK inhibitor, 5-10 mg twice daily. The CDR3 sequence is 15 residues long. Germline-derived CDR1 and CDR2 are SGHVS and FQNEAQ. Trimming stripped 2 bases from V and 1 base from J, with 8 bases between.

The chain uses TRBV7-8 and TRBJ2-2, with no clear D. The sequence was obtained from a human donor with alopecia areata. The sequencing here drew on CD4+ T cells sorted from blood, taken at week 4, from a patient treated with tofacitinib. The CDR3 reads CASSLFMGNTGELFF. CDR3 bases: TGTGCCAGCAGCTTATTCATGGGGAACACCGGGGAGCTGTTTTTT.